The 15 T cell receptor beta chains below were found in one sample sequenced in a study. Each CDR3 protein gets one entry after TCRdb re-called the 5' RACE reads with MiXCR. The table records some 12,000 distinct CDR3 sequences, roughly 51% of them present only once. Treg sorting used a CD4+CD25+CD127-/low gate. Sequences were obtained from tumor-infiltrating Tregs sorted from the breast tumor. These receptors were obtained from a female donor with breast cancer.

This clonotype has just a few counts. The genes are TRBV10-3 and TRBJ1-2, with D possibly TRBD1 on 6 matching bases. The CDR3 totals 14 residues. V lost 6 bases and J lost 8, with 19 bases in between. From germline, CDR1 is ENHRY and CDR2 SYGVKD. The CDR3: CAISTPTGIRGYTF. CDR3 coding DNA: TGTGCCATCAGCACACCCACAGGGATTCGGGGCTACACCTTC.

V and J are TRBV6-5 and TRBJ2-7; either TRBD1 or TRBD2 may fit D (5 bases each). The length of the CDR3 is 20 residues. The germline V gene encodes CDR1 MNHEY and CDR2 SVGAGI. The V end lost 0 bases, the J end lost 0 bases, and 24 bases lay between the germline ends. CDR3 protein: CASSYSSPGQGTTSSYEQYF. As DNA, the CDR3 is TGTGCCAGCAGTTACTCCAGTCCGGGGCAGGGAACTACTAGCTCCTACGAGCAGTACTTC.

The chain uses TRBV9 and TRBJ2-5; 11 nucleotides line up with TRBD1. With V trimmed by 4 bases and J by 1 base, 6 bases remained unmatched. The CDR3 extends over 16 amino acids. The germline gives CDR1 SGDLS, CDR2 YYNGEE. The CDR3 here is CASSPGQGAPQETQYF. CDR3 nucleotide sequence: TGTGCCAGCAGCCCAGGACAGGGGGCGCCCCAAGAGACCCAGTACTTC.

The CDR3 loop reads CSAEYQGMESNGYTF. For the CDR3, the DNA is TGCAGCGCTGAGTATCAGGGAATGGAGTCGAATGGCTACACCTTC. The V gene is TRBV29-1, the J gene TRBJ1-2; the D gene is possibly TRBD1 (5 bases). CDR1 is SQVTM and CDR2 is ANQGSEA in the germline V gene. The CDR3 has 15 amino acids. The germline V and J ends were trimmed by 7 bases and 6 bases, with 24 bases remaining between them.

V and J are TRBV7-2 and TRBJ2-7; weak D call: TRBD1 (5 bases). Germline V gene sequence: CDR1 SGHTA, CDR2 FQGNSA. This CDR3 is 14 amino acids long. Trimming removed 2 bases at V and 5 bases at J, with 13 bases between. The CDR3 DNA follows: TGTGCCAGCAGCTTAAGGGGTCAGGAAGACGAGCAGTACTTC. Translation gives CASSLRGQEDEQYF.

The chain recombines TRBV5-4 with TRBJ1-2; D gene uncertain. This CDR3 contains 12 residues. Deletions cut 0 bases from V and 4 bases from J, with 4 bases between. Germline values: CDR1 SGHNT, CDR2 YYREEE (reference sequence). Here the CDR3 reads CASSLELYGYTF. CDR3 bases: TGTGCCAGCAGCTTGGAGCTCTATGGCTACACCTTC.

Remarks on this clonotype: One junction end does not reproduce the germline sequence, and a read error may be involved. The gene calls are TRBV7-9 and TRBJ2-5; the D is unclear. There are 14 residues in the CDR3. Germline V gene sequence: CDR1 SEHNR, CDR2 FQNEAQ (reference sequence). CDR3: CASSFGQAPETRYF. DNA for the CDR3: TGTGCCAGCAGCTTCGGGCAGGCGCCAGAGACCCGGTACTTC.

This chain connects TRBV20-1 to TRBJ1-2; no definite D call. Per germline, CDR1 DFQATT and CDR2 SNEGSKA (reference sequence). Trimming left V 6 bases short and J 5 bases short, with 19 bases between. This CDR3 comprises 14 residues. The CDR3 loop is CSAPGMAGPYGYTF. CDR3 sequence (DNA): TGCAGTGCGCCTGGGATGGCAGGCCCTTATGGCTACACCTTC.

The chain has TRBV6-2 or TRBV6-3 and TRBJ2-2, with no clear D. The V end lost 7 bases, the J end lost 8 bases, and 14 bases lay between the germline ends. Germline lookup yields CDR1 MNHEY and CDR2 SVGEGT. The CDR3 runs 13 residues. The CDR3 DNA reads TGTGCCAGCAAGACGTCTTCGCCTGGGGAGCTGTTTTTT. This encodes CASKTSSPGELFF.

This clonotype has only a few counts. This rearrangement joins TRBV10-3 to TRBJ2-1; TRBD2 matches 8 bases. CDR1 is ENHRY, CDR2 SYGVKD, per germline. This CDR3 is 16 amino acids long. V shed 0 bases and J 7 bases; nucleotides not matched to a gene: 8. CDR3 nucleotides: TGTGCCATCAGTGAGTCAGGACTAGCTCATGGAAATGAGCAGTTCTTC. This sequence encodes CAISESGLAHGNEQFF.

V usage is TRBV12-3 or TRBV12-4 and J usage is TRBJ1-5, with 11 bases matching TRBD1. The CDR3 consists of 15 residues. J lost 2 bases, V lost 6 bases, and 3 bases had no gene match. Written as DNA, the CDR3 is TGTGCCAGCAGAGGACAGGGGGCGGGCAATCAGCCCCAGCATTTT. As protein: CASRGQGAGNQPQHF.

This clonotype has more than one count but fewer than ten. The chain has TRBV18 and TRBJ2-7; D is unclear. The CDR3 sequence is 14 residues long. Germline assignment: CDR1 KGHSH and CDR2 LQKENI. Trimming removed 4 bases at V and 0 bases at J, with 10 bases between. The CDR3 DNA reads as TGTGCCAGCTCACGTTTACAGAGCTCCTACGAGCAGTACTTC. This gives the protein CASSRLQSSYEQYF.

This clonotype has just a few counts. The gene calls are TRBV6-2 or TRBV6-3 and TRBJ2-2; D is ambiguous. The CDR3 contains 13 residues. The ends were cut back, 6 bases at V and 6 bases at J, with 11 bases in the middle. The germline CDR1 and CDR2 sequences are MNHEY and SVGEGT. CDR3 in DNA: TGTGCCAGCAGCTTCTGGGTTGCCGGGGAGCTGTTTTTT. This encodes CASSFWVAGELFF.

The rearrangement links TRBV5-1 to TRBJ2-3; D uncertain. CDR1 is SGHRS, CDR2 YFSETQ, per germline. The CDR3 has 13 amino acids. V gave up 0 bases and J gave up 3 bases, with 5 bases separating them. CDR3 sequence: CASSLAETDTQYF. CDR3 DNA: TGCGCCAGCAGCTTGGCAGAGACAGATACGCAGTATTTT.

The table lists this clonotype with a few counts. The chain is built from TRBV30 and TRBJ2-5; a weak D match, TRBD2 (5 bases). The CDR3 sequence is 13 residues long. The germline V gene has CDR1 GTSNPN and CDR2 SVGIG (reference sequence). V gave up 3 bases and J gave up 4 bases, with 12 bases separating them. CDR3 in DNA: TGTGCCTGGAGACCCGAGGGAGTAGAGACCCAGTACTTC. Its protein is CAWRPEGVETQYF.